This passage covers 12 T cell receptor beta chains from one sample sequenced in a study of blood T cell repertoires in COVID-19. Using immunoSEQ multiplex PCR, the repertoire was profiled, and TCRdb retains in-frame clones only, with some absent. The sample holds some 250,000 clones, approximately 90% seen once. Specimen: PBMCs or T cells enriched from blood (not recorded which). The source is a woman aged 40 to 55 with acute COVID-19.

The rearrangement links TRBV6-2 or TRBV6-3 to TRBJ1-1; perhaps TRBD1 as D (5 bases). Germline lookup yields CDR1 MNHEY and CDR2 SVGEGT. With 2 bases removed from V and 3 bases from J, the gap between germline ends came to 16 bases. The CDR3 is made up of 16 amino acids. The CDR3 DNA follows: TGTGCCAGCAGTTACCTGGCAGGGTTAATGCACACTGAAGCTTTCTTT. Its protein is CASSYLAGLMHTEAFF.

This clone was counted between two and nine times. The chain uses TRBV19 and TRBJ2-5, with D perhaps TRBD1 (5 bases). With 4 bases removed from V and 2 bases from J, the gap between germline ends came to 14 bases. CDR1 is LNHDA, CDR2 SQIVND, per germline (reference sequence). The CDR3 spans 15 residues. The CDR3 sequence: CASSTTGPLQETQYF. CDR3 DNA: TGTGCCAGTAGTACTACAGGACCCTTACAAGAGACCCAGTACTTC.

This chain connects TRBV25-1 to TRBJ1-1; TRBD1 is a possible D gene (5 bases). The germline CDR1 and CDR2 sequences are MGHDK and SYGVNS. The CDR3 totals 15 residues. Between the trimmed V and J ends, which lost 1 base and 5 bases, there was a span of 14 bases. DNA for the CDR3: TGTGCCAGCAGTGAATCCCCCACAGGCTGGACTGAAGCTTTCTTT. Translation: CASSESPTGWTEAFF.

V is TRBV6-1 and J is TRBJ2-3; TRBD1 matches 9 bases. The CDR3 contains 17 residues. V dropped 4 bases and J dropped 7; count of bases not matched to a gene: 15. CDR1 and CDR2 (germline): MNHNS, SASEGT. CDR3 region: CASSGASPGQGLNTQYF. The CDR3 nucleotides are TGTGCCAGCAGTGGCGCCTCTCCGGGACAGGGTTTGAATACGCAGTATTTT.

This chain uses TRBV19 with TRBJ1-3; no definite D call. V was pared by 2 bases and J by 0 bases, with 5 bases between. The CDR3 has 14 residues. Germline V gives CDR1 LNHDA, CDR2 SQIVND (reference sequence). The CDR3 region has the DNA TGTGCCAGTAGTATAACCAGCTCTGGAAACACCATATATTTT. This codes for CASSITSSGNTIYF.

This chain links TRBV6-4 with TRBJ2-6; possibly TRBD1 for D (6 bases). Germline assignment: CDR1 MRHNA and CDR2 SNTAGT. Between the trimmed V and J ends, which lost 3 bases and 0 bases, there was a span of 9 bases. This CDR3 region has 16 residues. This CDR3 is CASSDGGLSGANVLTF. For the CDR3, the DNA is TGTGCCAGCAGTGATGGGGGCCTCTCTGGGGCCAACGTCCTGACTTTC.

The chain couples TRBV7-2 to TRBJ2-3, with 9 bases matching TRBD2. CDR1 is SGHTA and CDR2 is FQGNSA in the germline V gene. The junction had 8 bases not matched to a gene; V was cut back by 1 base and J by 0 bases. This CDR3 region has 18 residues. This CDR3 is CASSLDYSGRVSTDTQYF. In DNA form, the CDR3 reads TGTGCCAGCAGCTTAGATTATAGCGGGAGAGTTAGCACAGATACGCAGTATTTT.

Only one count was recorded for this clone. The chain is built from TRBV24-1 and TRBJ2-7; D may be TRBD1 (7 bases). V dropped 3 bases and J dropped 4 bases, with 15 bases sitting between them. This CDR3 is 15 amino acids long. Germline CDR1 and CDR2: KGHDR and SFDVKD. CDR3 residues: CATSDAGGQWYEQYF. In DNA, the CDR3 is TGTGCCACCAGTGATGCAGGGGGGCAATGGTACGAGCAGTACTTC.

The genes are TRBV6-4 and TRBJ1-5; the match to TRBD1 covers 7 bases. Germline-derived CDR1 and CDR2 are MRHNA and SNTAGT. Germline trimming cut 11 bases from V and 0 bases from J; bases unmatched to any gene: 13. This CDR3 comprises 16 residues. Here the CDR3 DNA reads TGTGCCCTCCGAAGGACAGGACCCTATAGCAATCAGCCCCAGCATTTT. Its protein is CALRRTGPYSNQPQHF.

The rearrangement links TRBV2 to TRBJ1-1; 7 positions match TRBD1. CDR3 length: 16 residues. With V trimmed by 6 bases and J by 0 bases, 10 bases remained unmatched. Germline CDR1 reads SNHLY; CDR2 reads FYNNEI. The CDR3 loop reads CASSPGTVIMNTEAFF. CDR3 in DNA: TGTGCCAGCAGCCCTGGGACAGTAATCATGAACACTGAAGCTTTCTTT.

The CDR3 region has the DNA TGTGCCAGCAGCTTAGGGAGGAGTGGGTACGAGCAGTACTTC. Amino acid sequence: CASSLGRSGYEQYF. The J gene is TRBJ2-7, the V gene TRBV11-1, with D perhaps matching TRBD2 (5 bases). The germline gives CDR1 SGHAT, CDR2 FQDESV (reference sequence). V was trimmed by 1 base and J by 4 bases, leaving 11 bases between them. The CDR3 loop spans 14 amino acids.

The CDR3 bases are TGTGCCAGCAGCTTAGGGCTGGGACAGGGGCGGGAGCAGTACTTC. Its translation is CASSLGLGQGREQYF. The V gene is TRBV11-3, the J gene TRBJ2-7, with TRBD1 matching 10 bases. This CDR3 spans 15 amino acids. Losses at the gene ends were 1 base for V and 7 bases for J; bases not matched to a gene: 7. Germline CDR1 is SGHNT and CDR2 is YENEEA.